These 3 T cell receptor beta chains share one sample of origin, sequenced in a study of blood T cell repertoires in COVID-19. Sequencing used immunoSEQ multiplex PCR; TCRdb keeps in-frame clones, though not all of them. The table lists 120,000 to 150,000 clones, roughly four fifths of them singletons. Source material: peripheral blood. The receptors were gathered from a woman older than 75 in a cohort sampled during active or convalescent COVID-19.

This chain connects TRBV5-4 to TRBJ2-7; tentative D call: TRBD1 (5 bases). The CDR3 has 12 residues. The ends were cut back, 9 bases at V and 7 bases at J, with 17 bases in the middle. The V gene's germline CDR1 is SGHNT and CDR2 YYREEE (reference sequence). The DNA for the CDR3 is TGTGCCACCAGTGAAGGGGTGAGGGAGCAGTACGTC. Encoded protein: CATSEGVREQYV.

The chain is built from TRBV5-1 and TRBJ2-1, with 8 nucleotides matching TRBD2. The germline CDR1 and CDR2 sequences are SGHRS and YFSETQ. CDR3 length: 15 amino acids. V lost 4 bases, J lost 2 bases, and 5 bases stayed unmatched. For the CDR3, the DNA is TGCGCCAGCAGCCCAGAAGCGGGGGCCTACAATGAGCAGTTCTTC. It yields the protein CASSPEAGAYNEQFF. The variable domain in full, completed from reference TRBV5-1 and TRBJ2-1, reads KAGVTQTPRYLIKTRGQQVTLSCSPISGHRSVSWYQQTPGQGLQFLFEYFSETQRNKGNFPGRFSGRQFSNSRSEMNVSTLELGDSALYLCASSPEAGAYNEQFFGPGTRLTVL.

The chain uses TRBV6-2 or TRBV6-3 and TRBJ2-7, with 9 positions matching TRBD2. V lost 5 bases and J lost 1; bases outside the gene matches: 12. The CDR3 runs 17 residues. The germline CDR1 and CDR2 sequences are MNHEY and SVGEGT. DNA for the CDR3: TGTGCCAGCAGTCCCCCCCCGATTAGCGGGGGTTCCTACGAGCAGTACGTC. Protein sequence: CASSPPPISGGSYEQYV.